This T cell receptor beta chain was captured in a study of T-cell memory formation after mild COVID-19. Study overall: Clusters were largely donor specific. General study findings and limits: Contracting clones, day 15 to 85, had balanced CD4/CD8, and later expanders favored CD4+. Clones from the second wave (peaking day 37) had unconfirmed SARS-CoV-2 specificity. A subset of responding clones appeared in pre-infection memory, suggesting cross-reactive memory joined.

Via MiXCR, TCRdb re-called the 5' RACE reads, giving one row per CDR3 protein. The sample records about 400,000 distinct CDR3 sequences, about 17% being singletons. Germline CDR1 and CDR2: MNHEY and SMNVEV (reference sequence). Trimming at V came to 4 bases and at J to 1 base, leaving 9 bases not matched to a gene. This CDR3 region has 17 residues. This clonotype has only a few counts. Its antigen is unidentified. The sequenced sample was PBMCs or a T cell subset sorted from them (not recorded which). The chain couples TRBV27 to TRBJ2-5, with TRBD2 matching over 10 bases. The sequence was obtained from a young man who had mild COVID-19 (a few samples of this study predate the infection). Cell type and time point are not known. Here the CDR3 DNA reads TGTGCCAGCAGTTCCCGTAGTCTAGCGGGGGCCCAAGAGACCCAGTACTTC. It is translated as CASSSRSLAGAQETQYF.